Below, one TCR beta chain is given with its context. The antigen is not known. This specimen comes from a study of monozygotic twins with cystic fibrosis. The overall study: Library input was three micrograms of fragmented DNA, with roughly 14 PCR cycles. Study observations and caveats: Unrelated CF individuals shared fewer identical clonotypes than monozygotic CF twins. Median Simpson clonality of 0.0095 suggested naive T cells predominated. V usage most resembled the co-twin in 13 of 16 pairs.

The method was immunoSEQ multiplex PCR; TCRdb's version includes in-frame clones alone and lacks a portion of them. The sample lists fewer than 30,000 clones; about 96% were seen once. CDR3 length: 18 residues. Input material: blood. V and J are TRBV21-1 and TRBJ1-1; TRBD1 was called by the table and not checked on the DNA. TRBV21-1 is listed as a pseudogene. The sequence was collected from a girl aged 2 to 9 with cystic fibrosis. The DNA of the CDR3 is TGTGCCAGCAGCAAAGCCTACCAATTCGGGACAGCGAACACTGAAGCTTTCTTT. Translation gives CASSKAYQFGTANTEAFF.